This T cell receptor (beta chain) comes out of a study of OX40 agonist ivuxolimab in advanced cancers. Study findings and constraints: It was not determined which antigens were specifically recognized by the peripheral T cells that had undergone clonal expansion.

Profiling relied on immunoSEQ multiplex PCR, and the TCRdb table lists in-frame clones only, not all of them. Of about 60,000 clones listed, more than 70% are singletons. At baseline, cycle 4 day 1, and cycle 7 day 1, blood was sampled. Of note for this clone: The antigen remains undetermined.

Germline CDR1 reads SGHRS; CDR2 reads YFSETQ. Losses at the gene ends were 3 bases for V and 6 bases for J; bases not matched to a gene: 7. The CDR3 extends over 14 amino acids. The source material was CD4+ or CD8+ T cells sorted from blood, sampled in a trial of the OX40 agonist ivuxolimab. The clonotype was recovered from an adult with an advanced solid tumor such as melanoma, head and neck, liver or kidney cancer. The chain uses TRBV5-1 and TRBJ1-1; TRBD1 matches at 8 bases. The CDR3 nucleotides read TGCGCCAGCAGCTGGACAGGGAGCGGGGCTGAAGCTTTCTTT. Protein sequence: CASSWTGSGAEAFF.